This T cell receptor beta chain was recovered during a study of T-cell memory formation after mild COVID-19. The V and J ends lost 11 bases and 4 bases, in that order; junction bases with no gene match: 9. The CDR3 is 14 amino acids. Findings of the study overall: SARS-CoV-2 specificity of second-wave clones peaking day 37 was unconfirmed. Pre-infection memory showed some responding clones, and this suggested that cross-reactive memory joined.

With regard to this clonotype: Its antigen remains unknown.

TCRalpha and TCRbeta libraries used 5'RACE with constant-segment primers and UMIs. TCRdb re-called the 5' RACE reads through MiXCR, storing one row per CDR3 protein. This table holds 450,000 to 700,000 distinct CDR3 sequences, about 20% found once. The gene calls are TRBV12-3 or TRBV12-4 and TRBJ1-5, with TRBD1 identical over 9 bases. Source material: PBMCs or a T cell subset sorted from them (not recorded which). This receptor was obtained from an adult woman who had mild COVID-19 (a few samples of this study predate the infection). Cell type and time point are not known. The CDR3 protein is CAVTTGTGNQPQHF. The DNA for the CDR3 is TGTGCCGTTACAACCGGGACAGGGAATCAGCCCCAGCATTTT.